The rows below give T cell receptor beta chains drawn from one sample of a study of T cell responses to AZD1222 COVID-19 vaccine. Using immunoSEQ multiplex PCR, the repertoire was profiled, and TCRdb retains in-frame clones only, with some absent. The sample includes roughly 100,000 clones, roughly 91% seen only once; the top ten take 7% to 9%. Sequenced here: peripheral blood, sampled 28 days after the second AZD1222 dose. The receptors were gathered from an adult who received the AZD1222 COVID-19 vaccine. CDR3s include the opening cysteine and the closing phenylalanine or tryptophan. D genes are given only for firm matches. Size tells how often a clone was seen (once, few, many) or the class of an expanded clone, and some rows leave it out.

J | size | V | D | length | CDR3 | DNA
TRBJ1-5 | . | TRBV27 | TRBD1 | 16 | CASSTGGSHSNQPQHF | TGTGCCAGCAGTACAGGGGGCAGCCATAGCAATCAGCCCCAGCATTTT
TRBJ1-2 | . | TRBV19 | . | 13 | CASRPQGNYGYTF | TGTGCCAGTAGGCCACAGGGTAACTATGGCTACACCTTC
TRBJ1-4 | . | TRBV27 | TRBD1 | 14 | CASTRTGSREKLFF | TGTGCCAGCACCCGGACAGGTTCACGTGAAAAACTGTTTTTT
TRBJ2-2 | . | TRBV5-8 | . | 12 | CASSLYSGELFF | TGTGCCAGCAGCTTGTATTCCGGGGAGCTGTTTTTT
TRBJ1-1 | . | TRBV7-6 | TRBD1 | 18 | CASSFGPPGQGPPSEAFF | TGTGCCAGCAGCTTTGGCCCCCCGGGACAGGGGCCCCCATCTGAAGCTTTCTTT
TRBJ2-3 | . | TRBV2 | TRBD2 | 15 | CASTKVAGGRDTQYF | TGTGCCAGCACCAAAGTAGCGGGAGGCAGAGATACGCAGTATTTT
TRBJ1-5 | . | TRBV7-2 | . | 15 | CASSPVGYSNQPQHF | TGTGCCAGCAGCCCCGTGGGGTATAGCAATCAGCCCCAGCATTTT
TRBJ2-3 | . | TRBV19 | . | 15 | CASMGPRGLTDTQYF | TGTGCCAGTATGGGTCCACGGGGGCTCACAGATACGCAGTATTTT
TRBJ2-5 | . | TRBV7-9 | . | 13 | CASSTQGGETQYF | TGTGCCAGCAGCACCCAGGGTGGAGAGACCCAGTACTTC
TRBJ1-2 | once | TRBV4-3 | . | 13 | CASSRSGGYGYTF | TGCGCCAGCAGTCGGTCGGGAGGCTATGGCTACACCTTC
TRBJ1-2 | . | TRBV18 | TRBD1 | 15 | CASSPQTRDSYGYTF | TGTGCCAGCTCACCACAGACCCGGGACAGCTATGGCTACACCTTC
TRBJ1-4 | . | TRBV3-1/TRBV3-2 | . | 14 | CASSQYMAEEKLFF | TGTGCCAGCAGCCAATATATGGCCGAAGAAAAACTGTTTTTT
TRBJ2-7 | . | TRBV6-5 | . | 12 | CASSLWGYEQYF | TGTGCCAGCAGCCTGTGGGGCTACGAGCAGTACTTC
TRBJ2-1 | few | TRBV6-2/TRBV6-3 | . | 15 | CASSYDPTVYNEQFF | TGTGCCAGCAGTTACGACCCCACGGTTTACAATGAGCAGTTCTTC
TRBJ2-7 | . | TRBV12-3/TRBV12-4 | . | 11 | CASSLGTGKYF | TGTGCCAGCAGTTTAGGGACGGGAAAGTACTTC
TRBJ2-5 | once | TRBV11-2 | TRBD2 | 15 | CASSNLAGGGETQYF | TGTGCCAGCAGTAACCTAGCGGGGGGCGGGGAGACCCAGTACTTC
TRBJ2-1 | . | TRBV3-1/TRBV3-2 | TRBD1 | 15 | CASSLLGTGDNEQFF | TGTGCCAGCAGCCTCCTCGGGACAGGGGACAATGAGCAGTTCTTC
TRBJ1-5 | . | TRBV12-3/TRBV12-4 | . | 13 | CASTNEGNQPQHF | TGTGCCAGCACTAACGAGGGCAATCAGCCCCAGCATTTT
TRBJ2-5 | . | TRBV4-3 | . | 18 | CASSQELPRRGSRETQYF | TGCGCCAGCAGCCAAGAACTCCCCCGTAGGGGGAGTAGAGAGACCCAGTACTTC
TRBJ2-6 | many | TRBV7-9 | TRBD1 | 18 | CASSPAGQGSSGANVLTF | TGTGCCAGCAGCCCGGCGGGACAGGGAAGCTCTGGGGCCAACGTCCTGACTTTC
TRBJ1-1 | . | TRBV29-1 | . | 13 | CSASRAMGTEAFF | TGCAGCGCTTCTCGGGCGATGGGCACTGAAGCTTTCTTT
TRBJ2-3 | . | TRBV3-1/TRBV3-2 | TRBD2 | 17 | CASSQARVGGWTDTQYF | TGTGCCAGCAGCCAAGCACGAGTGGGGGGGTGGACAGATACGCAGTATTTT
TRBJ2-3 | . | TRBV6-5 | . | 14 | CASMGDRDADTQYF | TGTGCCAGCATGGGGGACCGGGACGCAGATACGCAGTATTTT
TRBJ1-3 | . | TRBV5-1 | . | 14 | CASSEGGSGNTIYF | TGCGCCAGCAGTGAAGGGGGGTCTGGAAACACCATATATTTT
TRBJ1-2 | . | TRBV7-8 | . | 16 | CASSPPSRRLHYGYTF | TGTGCCAGCAGCCCCCCTTCGCGACGTCTACACTATGGCTACACCTTC
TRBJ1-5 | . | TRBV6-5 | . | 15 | CASSYRRESNQPQHF | TGTGCCAGCAGTTACCGCAGGGAAAGCAATCAGCCCCAGCATTTT
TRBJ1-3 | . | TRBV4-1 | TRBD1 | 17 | CASSQRTGWSSGNTIYF | TGCGCCAGCAGCCAGAGGACAGGTTGGAGTTCTGGAAACACCATATATTTT
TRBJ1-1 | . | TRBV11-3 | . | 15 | CASSLDSAQNTEAFF | TGTGCCAGCAGCTTAGATAGTGCGCAGAACACTGAAGCTTTCTTT
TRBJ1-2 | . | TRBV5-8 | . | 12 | CASSLIRFGYTF | TGTGCCAGCAGCTTGATAAGATTCGGCTACACCTTC
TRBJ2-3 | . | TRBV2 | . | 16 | CASSESRATSTDTQYF | TGTGCCAGCAGTGAGAGTCGGGCCACTAGCACAGATACGCAGTATTTT
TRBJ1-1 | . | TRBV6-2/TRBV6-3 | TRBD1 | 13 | CASSERTGPQAFF | TGTGCCAGCAGCGAGAGGACAGGTCCGCAAGCTTTCTTT
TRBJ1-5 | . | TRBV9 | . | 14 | CASSQLGGNQPQHF | TGTGCCAGCAGCCAGCTGGGAGGCAATCAGCCCCAGCATTTT
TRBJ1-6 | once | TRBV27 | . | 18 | CASSKHRDGDTIGSPLHF | TGTGCCAGCAGTAAGCACCGGGACGGGGACACTATAGGTTCACCCCTCCACTTT
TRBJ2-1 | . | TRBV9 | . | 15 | CASSVEEGGYNEQFF | TGTGCCAGCAGCGTAGAAGAGGGGGGCTACAATGAGCAGTTCTTC
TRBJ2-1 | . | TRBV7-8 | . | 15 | CASSLEYSQNNEQFF | TGTGCCAGCAGCTTAGAGTACAGTCAAAACAATGAGCAGTTCTTC
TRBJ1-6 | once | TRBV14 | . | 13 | CASSPVWGSPLHF | TGTGCCAGCAGCCCCGTGTGGGGTTCACCCCTCCACTTT